This T cell receptor beta chain was documented in a study of blood T cells in healthy people across ages. General study findings and limits: Investigators treated diversity estimates from one million T cells as underestimates. A roughly linear fall in TCR beta diversity per million T cells was seen with increasing age.

The ends were cut back, 5 bases at V and 2 bases at J, with 22 bases in the middle. The CDR3 loop spans 18 amino acids. The germline CDR1 and CDR2 sequences are SEHNR and FQNEAQ (reference sequence). A J-beta primer mix and a sample-barcoded 5' primer were used in a second PCR of about 6 to 12 cycles. Each CDR3 protein is one row after TCRdb ran MiXCR on the 5' RACE reads. This repertoire shows 710,000 or so distinct CDR3 sequences, about 34% found once; its top ten account for 15%. As regards this clonotype: What it binds is not known.

The sequencing input was blood. The TCR originated in an elderly woman in good health. The J gene is TRBJ2-1, the V gene TRBV7-9; D is perhaps TRBD2 (6 bases). DNA for the CDR3: TGTGCCAGCAGCGGATTGGGACTCGAGGGAGCCCCCTACAATGAGCAGTTCTTC. It encodes CASSGLGLEGAPYNEQFF.